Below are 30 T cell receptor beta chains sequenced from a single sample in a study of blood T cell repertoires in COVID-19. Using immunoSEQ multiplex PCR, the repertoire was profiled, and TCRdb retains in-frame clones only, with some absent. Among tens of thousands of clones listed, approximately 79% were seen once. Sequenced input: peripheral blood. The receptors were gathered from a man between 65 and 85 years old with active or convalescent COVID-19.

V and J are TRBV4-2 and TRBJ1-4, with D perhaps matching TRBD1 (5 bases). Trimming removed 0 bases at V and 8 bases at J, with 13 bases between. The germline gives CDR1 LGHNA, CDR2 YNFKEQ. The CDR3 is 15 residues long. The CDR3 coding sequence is TGTGCCAGCAGCCAAGACGCAGGGCAGGACGAAAAACTGTTTTTT. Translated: CASSQDAGQDEKLFF.

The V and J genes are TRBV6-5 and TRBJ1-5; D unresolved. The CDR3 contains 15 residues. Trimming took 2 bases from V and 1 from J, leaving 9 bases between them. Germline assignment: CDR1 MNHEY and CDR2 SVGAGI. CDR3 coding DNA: TGTGCCAGCAGTTACCAGGCGATCAGCAATCAGCCCCAGCATTTT. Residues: CASSYQAISNQPQHF.

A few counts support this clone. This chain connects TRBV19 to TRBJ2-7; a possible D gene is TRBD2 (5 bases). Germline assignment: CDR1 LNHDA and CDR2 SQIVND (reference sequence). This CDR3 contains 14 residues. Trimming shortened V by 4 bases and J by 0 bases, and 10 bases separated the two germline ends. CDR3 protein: CASSKGVPSYEQYF. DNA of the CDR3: TGTGCCAGTAGTAAGGGAGTTCCCTCCTACGAGCAGTACTTC.

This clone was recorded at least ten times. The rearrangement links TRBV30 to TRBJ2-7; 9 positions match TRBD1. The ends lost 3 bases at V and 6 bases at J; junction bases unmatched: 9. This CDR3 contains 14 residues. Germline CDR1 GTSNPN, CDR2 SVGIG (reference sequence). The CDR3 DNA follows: TGTGCCTGGAGCACCGGGACAGGGTCGGCCGAGCAGTACTTC. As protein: CAWSTGTGSAEQYF.

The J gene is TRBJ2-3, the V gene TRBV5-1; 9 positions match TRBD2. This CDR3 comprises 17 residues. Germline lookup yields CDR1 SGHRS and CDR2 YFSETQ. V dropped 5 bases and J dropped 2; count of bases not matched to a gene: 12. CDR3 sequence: CASSPLNAGGNTDTQYF. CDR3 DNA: TGCGCCAGCAGTCCCCTTAATGCGGGGGGGAACACAGATACGCAGTATTTT.

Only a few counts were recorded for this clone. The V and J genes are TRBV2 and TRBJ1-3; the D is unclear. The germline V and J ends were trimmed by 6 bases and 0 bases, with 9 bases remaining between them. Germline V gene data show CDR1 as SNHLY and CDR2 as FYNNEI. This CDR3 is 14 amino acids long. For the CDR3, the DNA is TGTGCCAGCAGGCCTACTCTCTCTGGAAACACCATATATTTT. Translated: CASRPTLSGNTIYF.

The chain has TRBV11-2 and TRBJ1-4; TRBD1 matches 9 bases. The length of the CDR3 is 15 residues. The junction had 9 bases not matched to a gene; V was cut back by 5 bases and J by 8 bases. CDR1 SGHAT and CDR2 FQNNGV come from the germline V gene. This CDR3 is CASSTGGQGGEKLFF. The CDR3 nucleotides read TGTGCCAGCAGCACTGGGGGACAGGGAGGAGAAAAACTGTTTTTT.

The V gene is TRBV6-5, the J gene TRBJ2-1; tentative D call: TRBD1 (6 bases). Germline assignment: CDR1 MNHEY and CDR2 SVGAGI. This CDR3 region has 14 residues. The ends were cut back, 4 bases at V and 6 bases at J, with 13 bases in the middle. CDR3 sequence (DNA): TGTGCCAGCAGTTTCGGCCAGGGGACCAATGAGCAGTTCTTC. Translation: CASSFGQGTNEQFF.

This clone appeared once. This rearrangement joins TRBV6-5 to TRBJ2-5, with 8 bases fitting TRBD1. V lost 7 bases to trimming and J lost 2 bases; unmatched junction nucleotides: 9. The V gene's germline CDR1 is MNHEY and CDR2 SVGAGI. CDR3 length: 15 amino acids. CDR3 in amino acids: CASNRGQVSQETQYF. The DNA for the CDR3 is TGTGCCAGCAATAGGGGACAGGTTTCTCAAGAGACCCAGTACTTC.

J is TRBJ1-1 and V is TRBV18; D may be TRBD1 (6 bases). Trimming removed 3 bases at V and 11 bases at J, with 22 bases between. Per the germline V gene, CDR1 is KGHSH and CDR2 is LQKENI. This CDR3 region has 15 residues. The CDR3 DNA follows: TGTGCCAGCTCACCGGGGGGGGCGAAGGATGGGGCCGCTTTCTTT. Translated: CASSPGGAKDGAAFF.

The DNA of the CDR3 is TGTGCCAGCAAGACGACTAGCGGAACGAGCGAGCAGTACTTC. Amino acid sequence: CASKTTSGTSEQYF. The genes are TRBV2 and TRBJ2-7, with TRBD2 matching over 9 bases. There are 14 residues in the CDR3. V lost 7 bases, J lost 6 bases, and 10 bases stayed unmatched. From germline, CDR1 is SNHLY and CDR2 FYNNEI. The entire variable domain, with the rest obtained from reference TRBV2 and TRBJ2-7, is as follows: EPEVTQTPSHQVTQMGQEVILRCVPISNHLYFYWYRQILGQKVEFLVSFYNNEISEKSEIFDDQFSVERPDGSNFTLKIRSTKLEDSAMYFCASKTTSGTSEQYFGPGTRLTVT.

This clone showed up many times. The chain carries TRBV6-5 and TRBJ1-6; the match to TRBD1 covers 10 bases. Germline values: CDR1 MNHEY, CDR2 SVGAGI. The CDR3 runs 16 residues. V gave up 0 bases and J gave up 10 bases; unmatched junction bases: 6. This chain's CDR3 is CASSYSSGTGESPLHF. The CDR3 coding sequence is TGTGCCAGCAGTTACTCGAGCGGGACAGGGGAATCACCCCTCCACTTT.

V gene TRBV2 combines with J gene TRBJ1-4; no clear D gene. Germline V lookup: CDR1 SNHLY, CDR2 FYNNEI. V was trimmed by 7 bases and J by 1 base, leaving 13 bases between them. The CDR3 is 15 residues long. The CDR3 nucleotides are TGTGCCAGCATGCGGGGTTGGGTAACTAATGAAAAACTGTTTTTT. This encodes CASMRGWVTNEKLFF.

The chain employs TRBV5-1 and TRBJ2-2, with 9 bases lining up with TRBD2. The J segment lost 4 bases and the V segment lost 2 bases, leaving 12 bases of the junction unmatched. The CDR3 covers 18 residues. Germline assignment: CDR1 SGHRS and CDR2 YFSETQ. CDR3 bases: TGCGCCAGCAGCTTTTTCCCCAGCGGGGGGAGTAGCACCGGGGAGCTGTTTTTT. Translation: CASSFFPSGGSSTGELFF.

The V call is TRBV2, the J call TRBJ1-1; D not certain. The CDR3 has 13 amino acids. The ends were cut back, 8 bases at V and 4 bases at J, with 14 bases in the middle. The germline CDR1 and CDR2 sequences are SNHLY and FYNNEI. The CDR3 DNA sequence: TGTGCCAGCCATCCGACCGAGGGCACTGAAGCTTTCTTT. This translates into CASHPTEGTEAFF. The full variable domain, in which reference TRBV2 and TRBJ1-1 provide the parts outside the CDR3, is EPEVTQTPSHQVTQMGQEVILRCVPISNHLYFYWYRQILGQKVEFLVSFYNNEISEKSEIFDDQFSVERPDGSNFTLKIRSTKLEDSAMYFCASHPTEGTEAFFGQGTRLTVV.

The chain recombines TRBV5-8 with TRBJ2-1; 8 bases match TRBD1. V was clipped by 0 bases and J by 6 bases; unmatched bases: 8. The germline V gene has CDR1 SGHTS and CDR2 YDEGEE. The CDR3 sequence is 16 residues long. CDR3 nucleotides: TGTGCCAGCAGCTTGGAGGTTTATCAGGGGGCCAATGAGCAGTTCTTC. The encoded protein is CASSLEVYQGANEQFF.

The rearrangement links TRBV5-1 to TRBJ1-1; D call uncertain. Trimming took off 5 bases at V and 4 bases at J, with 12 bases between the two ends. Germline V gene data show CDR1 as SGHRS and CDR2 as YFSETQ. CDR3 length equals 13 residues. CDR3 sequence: CASSLLGSTEAFF. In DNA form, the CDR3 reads TGCGCCAGCAGTCTTCTGGGGAGCACTGAAGCTTTCTTT.

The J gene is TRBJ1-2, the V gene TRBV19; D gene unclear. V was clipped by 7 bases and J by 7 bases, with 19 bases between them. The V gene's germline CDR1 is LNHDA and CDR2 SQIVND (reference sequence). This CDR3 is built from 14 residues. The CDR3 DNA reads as TGTGCCAGTACCCCGCGGAAGGAATCCTTTGGCTACACCTTC. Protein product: CASTPRKESFGYTF. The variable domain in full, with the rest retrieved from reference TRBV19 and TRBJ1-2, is DGGITQSPKYLFRKEGQNVTLSCEQNLNHDAMYWYRQDPGQGLRLIYYSQIVNDFQKGDIAEGYSVSREKKESFPLTVTSAQKNPTAFYLCASTPRKESFGYTFGSGTRLTVV.

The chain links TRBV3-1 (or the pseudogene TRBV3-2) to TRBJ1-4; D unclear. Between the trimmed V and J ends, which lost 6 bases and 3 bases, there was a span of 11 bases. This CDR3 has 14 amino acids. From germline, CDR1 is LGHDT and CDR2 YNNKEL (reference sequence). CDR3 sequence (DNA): TGTGCCAGCAGTTACTCGTTGGCTAATGAAAAACTGTTTTTT. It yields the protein CASSYSLANEKLFF.

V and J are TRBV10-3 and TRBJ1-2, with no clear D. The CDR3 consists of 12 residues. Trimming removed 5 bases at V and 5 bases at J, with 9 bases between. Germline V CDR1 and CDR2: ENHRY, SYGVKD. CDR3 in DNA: TGTGCCATCAGTTTCGACAATTATGGCTACACCTTC. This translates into CAISFDNYGYTF.

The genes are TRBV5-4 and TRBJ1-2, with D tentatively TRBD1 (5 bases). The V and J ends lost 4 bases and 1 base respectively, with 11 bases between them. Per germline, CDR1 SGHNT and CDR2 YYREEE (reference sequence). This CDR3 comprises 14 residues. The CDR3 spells CASSDRQRNYGYTF. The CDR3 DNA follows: TGTGCCAGCAGCGACAGACAGCGTAACTATGGCTACACCTTC.

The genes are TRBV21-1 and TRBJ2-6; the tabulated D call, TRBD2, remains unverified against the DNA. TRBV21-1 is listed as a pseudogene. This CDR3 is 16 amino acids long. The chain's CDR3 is CASSIIGTSGANVLTF. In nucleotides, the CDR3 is TGTGCCAGCAGCATTATCGGGACTTCTGGGGCCAACGTCCTGACTTTC.

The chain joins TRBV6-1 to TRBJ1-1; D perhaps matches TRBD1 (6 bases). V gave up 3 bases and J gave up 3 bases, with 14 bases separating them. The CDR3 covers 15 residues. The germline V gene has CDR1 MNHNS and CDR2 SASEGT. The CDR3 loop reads CASSEAGGLHTEAFF. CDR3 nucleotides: TGTGCCAGCAGTGAGGCGGGGGGGCTTCACACTGAAGCTTTCTTT.

CDR3 loop: CASSFGTGQGVEKLFF. The CDR3 DNA reads as TGTGCCAGCAGCTTTGGAACGGGACAGGGGGTTGAAAAACTGTTTTTT. The chain has TRBV11-2 and TRBJ1-4; 11 bases are a match to TRBD1. The CDR3 spans 16 residues. Germline V gene sequence: CDR1 SGHAT, CDR2 FQNNGV. V lost 3 bases and J lost 7; bases outside the gene matches: 7.

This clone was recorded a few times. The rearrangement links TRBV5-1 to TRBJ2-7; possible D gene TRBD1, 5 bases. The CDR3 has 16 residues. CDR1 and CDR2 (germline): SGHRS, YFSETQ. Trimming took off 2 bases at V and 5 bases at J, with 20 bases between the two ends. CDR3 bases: TGCGCCAGCAGCTTTTCTACAAGGGGTTCCCTCGACGAGCAGTACTTC. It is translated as CASSFSTRGSLDEQYF.

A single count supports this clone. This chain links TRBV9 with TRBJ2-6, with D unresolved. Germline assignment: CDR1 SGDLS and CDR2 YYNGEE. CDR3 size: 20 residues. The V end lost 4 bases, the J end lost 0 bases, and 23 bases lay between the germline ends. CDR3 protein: CASSPNPAGTLGSGANVLTF. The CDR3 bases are TGTGCCAGCAGCCCCAACCCCGCCGGTACCCTAGGCTCTGGGGCCAACGTCCTGACTTTC.

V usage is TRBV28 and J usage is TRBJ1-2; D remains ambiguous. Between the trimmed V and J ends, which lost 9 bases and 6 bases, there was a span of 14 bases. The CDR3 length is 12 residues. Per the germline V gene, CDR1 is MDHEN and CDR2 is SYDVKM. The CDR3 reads CASEGQANGYTF. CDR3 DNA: TGTGCCAGTGAAGGCCAGGCGAATGGCTACACCTTC.

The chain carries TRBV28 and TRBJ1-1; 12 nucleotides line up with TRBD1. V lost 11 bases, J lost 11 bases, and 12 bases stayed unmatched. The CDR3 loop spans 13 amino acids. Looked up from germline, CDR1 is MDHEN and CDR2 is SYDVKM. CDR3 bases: TGTGCCGGCTATTCCGGGACAGGGGGCTATGCTTTCTTT. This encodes CAGYSGTGGYAFF.

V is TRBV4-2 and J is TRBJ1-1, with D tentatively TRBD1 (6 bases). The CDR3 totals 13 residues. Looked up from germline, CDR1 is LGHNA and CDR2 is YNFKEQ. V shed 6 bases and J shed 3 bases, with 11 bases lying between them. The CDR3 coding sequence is TGTGCCAGCAGACGGGGGGCTGACACTGAAGCTTTCTTT. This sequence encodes CASRRGADTEAFF.

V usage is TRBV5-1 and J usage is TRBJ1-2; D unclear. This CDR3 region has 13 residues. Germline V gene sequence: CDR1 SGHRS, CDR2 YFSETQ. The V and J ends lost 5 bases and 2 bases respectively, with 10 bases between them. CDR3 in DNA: TGCGCCAGCAGTTCAAGGGAGAACTATGGCTACACCTTC. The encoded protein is CASSSRENYGYTF. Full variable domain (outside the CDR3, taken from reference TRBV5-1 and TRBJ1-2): KAGVTQTPRYLIKTRGQQVTLSCSPISGHRSVSWYQQTPGQGLQFLFEYFSETQRNKGNFPGRFSGRQFSNSRSEMNVSTLELGDSALYLCASSSRENYGYTFGSGTRLTVV.